Listed below are T cell receptor beta chains from one sample, sequenced in a study of blood T cell repertoires in COVID-19. Here immunoSEQ multiplex PCR was the method, and the copy in TCRdb shows in-frame clones only, minus some. This table has some 460,000 clones, approximately 90% appearing once. Sequenced sample: peripheral blood. The receptors were sampled from a woman aged 25 to 39 with acute or convalescent COVID-19. CDR3s include the opening cysteine and the closing phenylalanine or tryptophan. The order of the fields is CDR3 protein, V gene, J gene, D gene. The D gene is left open where the match is weak.

CASGDYGGNTIYF	TRBV9	TRBJ1-3	-
CASSQGRLAGGPEFGETQYF	TRBV3-1/TRBV3-2	TRBJ2-5	TRBD2
CASSFTGTGISTDTQYF	TRBV5-6	TRBJ2-3	TRBD1
CATSRTTGTGDNEQFF	TRBV15	TRBJ2-1	TRBD1
CASSRGTVVSDEQFF	TRBV19	TRBJ2-1	TRBD1
CASRKGQENYGYTF	TRBV2	TRBJ1-2	TRBD1
CASSLSWGPGELFF	TRBV7-9	TRBJ2-2	-
CASSLPSPGLALNEQFF	TRBV5-1	TRBJ2-1	TRBD2
CASRIAGGQQYF	TRBV6-6	TRBJ2-7	TRBD2
CASSLGVRSNQPQHF	TRBV28	TRBJ1-5	-
CASSLGQSSNQPQHF	TRBV7-2	TRBJ1-5	-
CAWDRTGQIGTEAFF	TRBV30	TRBJ1-1	TRBD1
CASSQDGDQETQYF	TRBV3-1/TRBV3-2	TRBJ2-5	-
CASSRHLDTEAFF	TRBV14	TRBJ1-1	-
CAWSGGSPGYTF	TRBV30	TRBJ1-2	-
CASSLVAGANTGELFF	TRBV5-5	TRBJ2-2	TRBD2
CASSLGGLSSTDTQYF	TRBV7-6	TRBJ2-3	-
CASSLENLGLAGDNNEQFF	TRBV7-8	TRBJ2-1	TRBD2
CASSLGQQPGNTIYF	TRBV28	TRBJ1-3	-
CASSQERGGARGQPQHF	TRBV14	TRBJ1-5	-
CASSLVVNSPLHF	TRBV7-9	TRBJ1-6	-
CASSGTSGSYNEQFF	TRBV19	TRBJ2-1	TRBD2
CASSEGPGQNTEAFF	TRBV2	TRBJ1-1	-
CATSRGNEQFF	TRBV11-1	TRBJ2-1	-
CASGAGQPQHF	TRBV12-3/TRBV12-4	TRBJ1-5	-
CSASPDSPNEKLFF	TRBV20-1	TRBJ1-4	-
CASSQLGDRGYEQYF	TRBV4-1	TRBJ2-7	TRBD1
CATSDHRTPTGDVRRAFF	TRBV24-1	TRBJ1-1	TRBD1
CASLQGANTGELFF	TRBV6-5	TRBJ2-2	TRBD1
CASSQRLKGAGDNSPLHF	TRBV4-1	TRBJ1-6	-
CASSLGGTVGDEQYF	TRBV5-1	TRBJ2-7	TRBD1
CASSSTGGELFF	TRBV5-1	TRBJ2-2	-
CAISEGGTGYETQYF	TRBV10-3	TRBJ2-5	TRBD1
CAWSVTYPELNPYEQYF	TRBV30	TRBJ2-7	-
CAISGQAYNEQFF	TRBV10-3	TRBJ2-1	-
CASSSIIDEQFF	TRBV7-9	TRBJ2-1	-
CASSWTGRNEQFF	TRBV5-1	TRBJ2-1	TRBD1
CASSSGSNEQFF	TRBV11-3	TRBJ2-1	-
CASRSLRTGGTEAFF	TRBV6-6	TRBJ1-1	-
CASSGVRDEQFF	TRBV28	TRBJ2-1	-
CASSDFLKRGEHTEAFF	TRBV2	TRBJ1-1	-
CASSEKVWVRGYGYTF	TRBV6-1	TRBJ1-2	-
CASSVGQGYEQYF	TRBV7-9	TRBJ2-7	TRBD1
CASSRTGGIYEQYF	TRBV28	TRBJ2-7	TRBD1
CASSSTGGRDEKLFF	TRBV5-1	TRBJ1-4	TRBD1
CASRGTSGDHEQYF	TRBV5-4	TRBJ2-7	TRBD2
CATSIPGGKPDTQYF	TRBV15	TRBJ2-3	TRBD2
CASNGQGPSKQYF	TRBV2	TRBJ2-7	-
CASSRRTGRIPVDTEAFF	TRBV9	TRBJ1-1	TRBD1
CASSWASGGAGEQYF	TRBV7-9	TRBJ2-7	TRBD2
CASSFLAGLTDTQYF	TRBV5-4	TRBJ2-3	-
CASSLFRQETQYF	TRBV5-6	TRBJ2-5	-